The subject of this entry is one T cell receptor (beta chain). Its target is unknown. V shed 0 bases and J shed 5 bases, with 14 bases lying between them. Germline assignment: CDR1 LGHNA and CDR2 YSLEER. The CDR3 loop spans 16 amino acids. The data originate from a study of cytomegalovirus exposure and HLA in healthy donors. General observations from the study: A later analysis reportedly identified an Asian-associated ancestry cluster as carrying fewer N-insertions than the roughly 720-donor mean. Reported results showed that the classifier diagnosed cytomegalovirus status with high specificity and sensitivity.

A multiplex PCR was run with 60 Vbeta primers and 13 Jbeta primers. Here immunoSEQ multiplex PCR was the method, and the copy in TCRdb shows in-frame clones only, minus some. The data hold roughly 70,000 clones, with around 81% observed a single time. The chain has TRBV4-3 and TRBJ1-5; a weak D match, TRBD1 (6 bases). The source material was PBMCs. This receptor was taken from a man aged 45 to 65 in good health and CMV-seronegative. CDR3 amino acids: CASSQDRTAFHQPQHF. CDR3 in DNA: TGCGCCAGCAGCCAAGACAGGACAGCCTTTCATCAGCCCCAGCATTTT.